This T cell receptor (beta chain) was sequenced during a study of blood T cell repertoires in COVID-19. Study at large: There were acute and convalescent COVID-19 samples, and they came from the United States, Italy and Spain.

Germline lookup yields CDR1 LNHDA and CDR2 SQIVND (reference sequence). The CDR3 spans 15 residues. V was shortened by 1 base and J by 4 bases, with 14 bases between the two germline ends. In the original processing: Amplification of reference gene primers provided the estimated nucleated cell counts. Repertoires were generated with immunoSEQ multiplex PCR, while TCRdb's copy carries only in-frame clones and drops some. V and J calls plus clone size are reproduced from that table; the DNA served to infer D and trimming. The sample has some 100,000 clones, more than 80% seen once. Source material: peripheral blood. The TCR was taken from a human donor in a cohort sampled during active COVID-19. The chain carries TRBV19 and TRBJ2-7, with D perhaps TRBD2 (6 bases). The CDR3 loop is CASSIGSGSGYEQYF. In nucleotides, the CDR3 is TGTGCCAGTAGTATAGGTTCCGGGAGCGGGTACGAGCAGTACTTC. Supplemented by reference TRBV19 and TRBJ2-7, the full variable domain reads DGGITQSPKYLFRKEGQNVTLSCEQNLNHDAMYWYRQDPGQGLRLIYYSQIVNDFQKGDIAEGYSVSREKKESFPLTVTSAQKNPTAFYLCASSIGSGSGYEQYFGPGTRLTVT.